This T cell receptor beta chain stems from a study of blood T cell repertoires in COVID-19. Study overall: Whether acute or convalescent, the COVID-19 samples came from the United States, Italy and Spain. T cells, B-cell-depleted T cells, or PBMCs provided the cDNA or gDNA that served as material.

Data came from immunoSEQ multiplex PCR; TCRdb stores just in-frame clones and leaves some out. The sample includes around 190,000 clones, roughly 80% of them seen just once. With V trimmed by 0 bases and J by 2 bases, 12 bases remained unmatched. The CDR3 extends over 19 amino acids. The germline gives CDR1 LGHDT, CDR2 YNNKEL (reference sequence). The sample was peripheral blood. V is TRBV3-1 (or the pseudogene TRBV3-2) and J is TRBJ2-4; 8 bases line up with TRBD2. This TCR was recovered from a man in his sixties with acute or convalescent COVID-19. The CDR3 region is CASSQDHGGAAGSKNIQYF. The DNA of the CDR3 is TGTGCCAGCAGCCAAGATCACGGGGGGGCCGCAGGGTCCAAAAACATTCAGTACTTC.